Listed here are 5 T cell receptor beta chains from one sample, sequenced in a study of blood T cells in healthy people across ages. Combining a sample-barcoded 5' primer with a J-beta primer mix, a second PCR ran for roughly 7 to 11 cycles. In TCRdb, the 5' RACE reads were re-called with MiXCR into one record per CDR3 protein. The sample shows about 1.5 million distinct CDR3 sequences, 35% to 45% of them seen only once. What was sequenced was blood. The source of these receptors is a woman between 18 and 29 years old in good health.

The J gene is TRBJ2-1, the V gene TRBV12-5, with 14 bases matching TRBD2. Trimming at V came to 3 bases and at J to 2 bases, leaving 9 bases not matched to a gene. The CDR3 extends over 19 amino acids. In germline, CDR1 is LGHNT, CDR2 FRNRAP. CDR3 DNA: TGTGCTAGTGGTTTCGGGACTAGCGGGGGCCCCGGTCCCTACAATGAGCAGTTCTTC. It codes for CASGFGTSGGPGPYNEQFF. Based on the CDR3 plus reference TRBV12-5 and TRBJ2-1, the full variable domain is DARVTQTPRHKVTEMGQEVTMRCQPILGHNTVFWYRQTMMQGLELLAYFRNRAPLDDSGMPKDRFSAEMPDATLATLKIQPSEPRDSAVYFCASGFGTSGGPGPYNEQFFGPGTRLTVL.

The rearrangement links TRBV6-2 or TRBV6-3 to TRBJ2-4; tentatively, D is TRBD1 (6 bases). The V end was cut by 5 bases, the J end by 3 bases, with 14 bases between. CDR1 and CDR2 from the germline V gene are MNHEY and SVGEGT. The CDR3 extends over 15 amino acids. CDR3 residues: CASSADIGGKNIQYF. The CDR3, as DNA: TGTGCCAGCAGTGCCGATATAGGGGGCAAAAACATTCAGTACTTC.

The chain combines TRBV12-3 or TRBV12-4 with TRBJ2-5, with 10 bases that match TRBD2. After removal of 3 bases from V and 9 bases from J, the junction contained 7 bases not matched to a gene. CDR3 length equals 14 residues. CDR3 bases: TGTGCCAGCAGTTTGGTAGCGGGAGGTATCTCCCAGTACTTC. Its translation is CASSLVAGGISQYF.

Regarding this clonotype: Relative to the germline gene, one junction end is altered; a read error may explain this. The chain has TRBV4-1 and TRBJ1-1, with D uncertain. The CDR3 length is 15 residues. In germline, CDR1 is MGHRA, CDR2 YSYEKL. Written as DNA, the CDR3 is TGCGTCAGCAGCCAAACACGGGTGATGAACACTGAAGCTTTCTTT. It encodes CVSSQTRVMNTEAFF.

V gene TRBV12-3 or TRBV12-4 combines with J gene TRBJ2-5; TRBD2 aligns across 8 bases. This CDR3 region has 20 residues. Trimming cost V 9 bases and J 11 bases; bases outside gene matches: 35. CDR3 nucleotides: TGTGCCAGTTCCTCGAGAGAGTCGGGAGGGAGATATAGCTCCTACAATGAGCAGTACTTC. It translates to CASSSRESGGRYSSYNEQYF.